The text below deals with one TCR beta chain. The antigen remains unidentified. These data belong to a study of OX40 agonist ivuxolimab in advanced cancers. Across the whole study: Patients were approximately 80% male with ages roughly 20 to 85, mean about 54.

Trimming removed 2 bases from V and 1 base from J, with 14 bases in between. This CDR3 is 16 amino acids long. Germline CDR1 reads MNHEY; CDR2 reads SVGAGI. Sequencing used immunoSEQ multiplex PCR; TCRdb keeps in-frame clones, though not all of them. The sample comprises tens of thousands of clones, around 92% of which are singletons, and 10% to 15% rests with the top ten. Study-wide results and caveats: At doses 0.1 to 3.0 mg/kg, CD4+ and CD8+ clones expanded.

The chain has TRBV6-5 and TRBJ1-1; a possible D gene is TRBD1 (6 bases). The material was CD4+ or CD8+ T cells sorted from blood, obtained in a trial of the OX40 agonist ivuxolimab. The TCR sequence derives from an adult with an advanced solid tumor such as melanoma, head and neck, liver or kidney cancer. The DNA of the CDR3 is TGTGCCAGCAGTTACCAGAGTATGACAGGGAACACTGAAGCTTTCTTT. As protein: CASSYQSMTGNTEAFF.